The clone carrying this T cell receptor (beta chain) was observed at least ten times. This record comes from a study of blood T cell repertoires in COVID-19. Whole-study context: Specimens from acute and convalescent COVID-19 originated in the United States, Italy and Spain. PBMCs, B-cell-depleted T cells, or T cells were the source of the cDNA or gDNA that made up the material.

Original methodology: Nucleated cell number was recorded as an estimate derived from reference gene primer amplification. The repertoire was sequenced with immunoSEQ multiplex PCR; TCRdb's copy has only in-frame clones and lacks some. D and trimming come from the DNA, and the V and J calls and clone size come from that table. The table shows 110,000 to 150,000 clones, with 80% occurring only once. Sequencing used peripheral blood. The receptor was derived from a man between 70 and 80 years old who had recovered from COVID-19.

CDR3 amino acids: CASSLGEGATDEQYF. The CDR3 nucleotides are TGTGCCAGCAGCCTGGGAGAGGGGGCAACTGACGAGCAGTACTTC. V is TRBV13 and J is TRBJ2-7; TRBD1 aligns across 7 bases. Looked up from germline, CDR1 is PRHDT and CDR2 is FYEKMQ (reference sequence). The CDR3 contains 15 residues. V lost 5 bases and J lost 5; bases outside the gene matches: 12.